Below are 32 T cell receptor beta chains sequenced from a single sample in a study of cytomegalovirus exposure and HLA in healthy donors. The PCR had 60 Vbeta and 13 Jbeta primers. Data came from immunoSEQ multiplex PCR; TCRdb stores just in-frame clones and leaves some out. The sample has more than 85,000 clones; roughly 83% are singletons. Source material: PBMCs. Source of these receptors: a man aged 40-49 years in good health and CMV-seronegative.

This clone has only one observation. V gene TRBV7-9 combines with J gene TRBJ1-3; D uncertain. Germline lookup yields CDR1 SEHNR and CDR2 FQNEAQ (reference sequence). The CDR3 length is 15 residues. The V gene lost 2 bases and the J gene lost 0 bases, with 8 bases spanning the gap. This chain's CDR3 is CASSLSSSSGNTIYF. The CDR3 bases are TGTGCCAGCAGCTTATCTTCGAGCTCTGGAAACACCATATATTTT.

This chain connects TRBV18 to TRBJ1-2, with 8 bases that match TRBD1. The CDR3 sequence is 14 residues long. V trimming: 3 bases; J trimming: 3 bases; junction bases outside the gene matches: 3. Germline V gene lookup returns CDR1 KGHSH and CDR2 LQKENI. The CDR3 region is CASSPTTGDYGYTF. CDR3 DNA: TGTGCCAGCTCACCCACGACAGGGGACTATGGCTACACCTTC. The full variable domain, with the rest looked up from reference TRBV18 and TRBJ1-2, is NAGVMQNPRHLVRRRGQEARLRCSPMKGHSHVYWYRQLPEEGLKFMVYLQKENIIDESGMPKERFSAEFPKEGPSILRIQQVVRGDSAAYFCASSPTTGDYGYTFGSGTRLTVV.

This clone occurred a few times. This sequence joins TRBV6-5 and TRBJ2-5; D perhaps matches TRBD1 (6 bases). Germline V gene lookup returns CDR1 MNHEY and CDR2 SVGAGI. This CDR3 is built from 11 residues. The V end was cut by 2 bases, the J end by 11 bases, with 9 bases between. The CDR3, as DNA: TGTGCCAGCAGTTACCAGGGACAACAGTACTTC. Translating it yields CASSYQGQQYF.

The gene calls are TRBV27 and TRBJ1-6, with D hard to call. CDR3 size: 13 residues. Germline CDR1 reads MNHEY; CDR2 reads SMNVEV (reference sequence). V gave up 4 bases and J gave up 10 bases, with 11 bases separating them. CDR3: CASSSPRGSPLHF. Here the CDR3 DNA reads TGTGCCAGCAGTTCCCCCCGGGGATCACCCCTCCACTTT.

The gene calls are TRBV30 and TRBJ2-7, with TRBD1 identical over 9 bases. The germline V gene encodes CDR1 GTSNPN and CDR2 SVGIG (reference sequence). This CDR3 is 11 amino acids long. J lost 6 bases, V lost 5 bases, and 2 bases had no gene match. CDR3 coding DNA: TGTGCCTGGGGACAGGGGTCCGAGCAGTACTTC. Residues: CAWGQGSEQYF.

V gene TRBV7-2 combines with J gene TRBJ2-5, with D perhaps TRBD1 (7 bases). The germline gives CDR1 SGHTA, CDR2 FQGNSA. Trimming left V 1 base short and J 5 bases short, with 17 bases between. The CDR3 consists of 16 residues. CDR3 in DNA: TGTGCCAGCAGCTTAGGGGCAGGGGGGCGAATGGAGACCCAGTACTTC. Protein product: CASSLGAGGRMETQYF.

The chain couples TRBV4-1 to TRBJ1-4, with TRBD1 as a possible D gene (5 bases). CDR3 length equals 15 residues. Germline V gives CDR1 MGHRA, CDR2 YSYEKL. The germline V and J ends were trimmed by 0 bases and 7 bases, with 12 bases remaining between them. The CDR3: CASSQDRGDREKLFF. In DNA, the CDR3 is TGCGCCAGCAGCCAAGATAGGGGTGATCGTGAAAAACTGTTTTTT.

This clone was detected only once. The chain employs TRBV12-5 and TRBJ1-2; TRBD1 matches 7 bases. The CDR3 is 14 amino acids. Losses at the gene ends were 5 bases for V and 8 bases for J; bases not matched to a gene: 11. Germline V gives CDR1 LGHNT, CDR2 FRNRAP. The CDR3 is CASGVGQIFGGYTF. CDR3 nucleotides: TGTGCTAGTGGTGTGGGACAGATCTTTGGGGGCTACACCTTC.

J is TRBJ2-3 and V is TRBV18, with 7 bases that match TRBD1. The CDR3 sequence is 15 residues long. CDR1 and CDR2 (germline): KGHSH, LQKENI. Trimming took 2 bases from V and 6 from J; bases not matched to a gene: 8. Written as DNA, the CDR3 is TGTGCCAGCTCACCAGGAGACAGGGTATTTGATACGCAGTATTTT. Translated, it gives CASSPGDRVFDTQYF.

The V gene is TRBV5-8, the J gene TRBJ2-7, with D maybe TRBD2 (6 bases). The CDR3 loop spans 15 amino acids. The ends were cut back, 3 bases at V and 6 bases at J, with 19 bases in the middle. Germline loops: CDR1 SGHTS, CDR2 YDEGEE. This CDR3 reads CASSWISVRDPEQYF. CDR3 coding DNA: TGTGCCAGCAGCTGGATTTCGGTGCGGGATCCCGAGCAGTACTTC.

This clone appeared once. The V call is TRBV6-1, the J call TRBJ1-5; a weak D match, TRBD1 (5 bases). V was trimmed by 8 bases and J by 6 bases, leaving 20 bases between them. Germline V gives CDR1 MNHNS, CDR2 SASEGT. The CDR3 is 15 amino acids. CDR3 residues: CASAPQRRGGQPQHF. The CDR3 DNA reads as TGTGCCAGCGCTCCGCAGAGGAGGGGAGGTCAGCCCCAGCATTTT.

This clone was detected only once. The chain uses TRBV10-3 and TRBJ1-2; a weak D match, TRBD1 (5 bases). CDR1 ENHRY and CDR2 SYGVKD come from the germline V gene. V gave up 11 bases and J gave up 0 bases, with 16 bases separating them. CDR3 length: 14 residues. The CDR3 DNA follows: TGTGCCTCCCTCAGTTCGGGGGCTAACTATGGCTACACCTTC. Protein product: CASLSSGANYGYTF.

The chain uses TRBV28 and TRBJ2-7; TRBD2 might be the D (6 bases). The germline V gene encodes CDR1 MDHEN and CDR2 SYDVKM. V lost 1 base, J lost 0 bases, and 13 bases lay in between. The CDR3 consists of 16 residues. CDR3 sequence: CASSLFAGYSSYEQYF. For the CDR3, the DNA is TGTGCCAGCAGTTTATTTGCGGGGTATAGCTCCTACGAGCAGTACTTC.

CDR3 protein: CSVEEVTSYSEQFF. The CDR3, as DNA: TGCAGCGTTGAGGAAGTTACTAGTTATAGTGAGCAGTTCTTC. V is TRBV29-1 and J is TRBJ2-1; D is possibly TRBD2 (5 bases). CDR3 length: 14 residues. The germline gives CDR1 SQVTM, CDR2 ANQGSEA. The ends were cut back, 3 bases at V and 9 bases at J, with 18 bases in the middle.

V is TRBV2 and J is TRBJ1-2; D perhaps matches TRBD1 (6 bases). V was clipped by 7 bases and J by 8 bases, with 20 bases between them. The CDR3 has 14 amino acids. Germline values: CDR1 SNHLY, CDR2 FYNNEI. CDR3 sequence: CASTEAGGARGYTF. The CDR3 DNA sequence: TGTGCCAGCACCGAAGCGGGGGGGGCGCGAGGCTACACCTTC.

Only one count was recorded for this clone. This chain connects TRBV14 to TRBJ2-5; 10 bases agree with TRBD2. V lost 1 base and J lost 13; bases outside the gene matches: 12. The CDR3 has 15 amino acids. Germline V lookup: CDR1 SGHDN, CDR2 FVKESK. CDR3 bases: TGTGCCAGCAGCCAAGCGCTAGCGGGGGCCCGCCGGTGGTACTTC. This sequence encodes CASSQALAGARRWYF.

The rearrangement uses TRBV19 and TRBJ2-7; 10 nucleotides align to TRBD1. Trimming at V came to 4 bases and at J to 4 bases, leaving 4 bases not matched to a gene. CDR3 length: 14 residues. Looked up from germline, CDR1 is LNHDA and CDR2 is SQIVND (reference sequence). The DNA for the CDR3 is TGTGCCAGTAGTAGCGACAGGGGGCCGTACGAGCAGTACTTC. Amino acid sequence: CASSSDRGPYEQYF.

The V call is TRBV7-3, the J call TRBJ2-1; D remains ambiguous. V was clipped by 4 bases and J by 5 bases, with 9 bases between them. CDR3 length: 13 residues. CDR1 is SGHTA, CDR2 FQGTGA, per germline. CDR3 DNA: TGTGCCAGCAGCTCCCAGATCGACAATGAGCAGTTCTTC. This encodes CASSSQIDNEQFF.

J is TRBJ2-1 and V is TRBV4-3, with D unresolved. V shed 1 base and J shed 7 bases, with 14 bases lying between them. The germline V gene has CDR1 LGHNA and CDR2 YSLEER. The CDR3 consists of 15 residues. The CDR3 region is CASSQVSRFQNEQFF. The CDR3 nucleotides read TGCGCCAGCAGCCAAGTTTCCAGGTTCCAGAATGAGCAGTTCTTC.

V is TRBV29-1 and J is TRBJ2-6, with TRBD1 as a possible D gene (6 bases). Germline V lookup: CDR1 SQVTM, CDR2 ANQGSEA. The CDR3 totals 13 residues. With 5 bases removed from V and 1 base from J, the gap between germline ends came to 6 bases. The CDR3 sequence is CSVTGSGANVLTF. The CDR3 nucleotides are TGCAGCGTTACAGGGTCTGGGGCCAACGTCCTGACTTTC.

This rearrangement joins TRBV19 to TRBJ1-5; D ambiguous. The CDR3 is 13 amino acids. The germline V gene has CDR1 LNHDA and CDR2 SQIVND (reference sequence). V was shortened by 7 bases and J by 3 bases, with 10 bases between the two germline ends. CDR3: CASNRQANQPQHF. For the CDR3, the DNA is TGTGCCAGTAACCGCCAGGCCAATCAGCCCCAGCATTTT.

The V call is TRBV7-6, the J call TRBJ1-4; tentative D call: TRBD1 (6 bases). Per the germline V gene, CDR1 is SGHVS and CDR2 is FNYEAQ. The V gene lost 4 bases and the J gene lost 11 bases, with 23 bases spanning the gap. The CDR3 runs to 16 residues. Here the CDR3 DNA reads TGTGCCAGCAGCTCCAACGCGGGGGCGGGAATGAATAAACTGTTTTTT. Its translation is CASSSNAGAGMNKLFF.

The V call is TRBV7-9, the J call TRBJ1-1; tentative D call: TRBD1 (6 bases). V was pared by 6 bases and J by 3 bases, with 14 bases between. The CDR3 has 14 residues. Germline CDR1 reads SEHNR; CDR2 reads FQNEAQ (reference sequence). As DNA, the CDR3 is TGTGCCAGCAGATCTGATCAGGGGTACACTGAAGCTTTCTTT. It specifies CASRSDQGYTEAFF.

CDR3 amino acids: CASSVQGDNSPLHF. CDR3 DNA: TGTGCCAGCAGCGTTCAGGGGGATAATTCACCCCTCCACTTT. V usage is TRBV9 and J usage is TRBJ1-6; TRBD1 matches 7 bases. The CDR3 consists of 14 residues. The trim removed 2 bases at V and 5 bases at J, leaving 1 base unmatched. CDR1 is SGDLS, CDR2 YYNGEE, per germline. Full variable domain (outside the CDR3, taken from reference TRBV9 and TRBJ1-6): DSGVTQTPKHLITATGQRVTLRCSPRSGDLSVYWYQQSLDQGLQFLIQYYNGEERAKGNILERFSAQQFPDLHSELNLSSLELGDSALYFCASSVQGDNSPLHFGNGTRLTVT.

This chain joins TRBV7-9 and TRBJ1-1; no clear D gene. The germline CDR1 and CDR2 sequences are SEHNR and FQNEAQ (reference sequence). Deletions cut 0 bases from V and 0 bases from J, with 8 bases between. CDR3 length equals 15 residues. The CDR3 region is CASSLAGRVNTEAFF. The CDR3 DNA follows: TGTGCCAGCAGCTTAGCGGGCAGAGTGAACACTGAAGCTTTCTTT.

This rearrangement joins TRBV9 to TRBJ2-7, with D possibly TRBD2 on 6 matching bases. CDR1 and CDR2 (germline): SGDLS, YYNGEE. V shed 4 bases and J shed 2 bases, with 13 bases lying between them. The CDR3 runs to 14 residues. In nucleotides, the CDR3 is TGTGCCAGCAGCTTTAGCGGATCCCCCTACGAGCAGTACTTC. It codes for CASSFSGSPYEQYF.

This clone was seen a single time. V is TRBV4-1 and J is TRBJ1-2; TRBD1 matches 7 bases. Per the germline V gene, CDR1 is MGHRA and CDR2 is YSYEKL. The trim removed 3 bases at V and 8 bases at J, leaving 9 bases unmatched. CDR3 length equals 14 residues. The CDR3 here is CASSQGRTGVGYTF. Written as DNA, the CDR3 is TGCGCCAGCAGCCAGGGACGAACAGGGGTCGGCTACACCTTC.

CDR3 DNA: TGTGCCAGTAGTATTCGGCGGGGGACTAGCACAGATACGCAGTATTTT. It specifies CASSIRRGTSTDTQYF. The genes are TRBV19 and TRBJ2-3; 7 nucleotides match TRBD2. Looked up from germline, CDR1 is LNHDA and CDR2 is SQIVND (reference sequence). This CDR3 is built from 16 residues. The trim removed 3 bases at V and 0 bases at J, leaving 6 bases unmatched.

The chain combines TRBV11-3 with TRBJ2-2; tentatively, D is TRBD1 (6 bases). CDR1 is SGHNT and CDR2 is YENEEA in the germline V gene. V was clipped by 3 bases and J by 4 bases, with 12 bases between them. The CDR3 totals 15 residues. The CDR3 nucleotides read TGTGCCAGCAGCTTCGGTAGAGGGGGCACCGGGGAGCTGTTTTTT. Encoded protein: CASSFGRGGTGELFF.

The gene calls are TRBV7-9 and TRBJ2-1; D possibly corresponds to TRBD1 (5 bases). Germline V gene data show CDR1 as SEHNR and CDR2 as FQNEAQ (reference sequence). V lost 4 bases and J lost 4, with 17 bases in between. CDR3 length equals 16 residues. The CDR3 DNA reads as TGTGCCAGCAGCTCTGCCAGGGTCAGCCTTTACAATGAGCAGTTCTTC. It encodes CASSSARVSLYNEQFF.

The chain is built from TRBV10-3 and TRBJ1-1, with 8 bases that match TRBD1. CDR1 is ENHRY, CDR2 SYGVKD, per germline. V trimming: 4 bases; J trimming: 7 bases; junction bases outside the gene matches: 2. The CDR3 runs 12 residues. CDR3 sequence: CAISGGQDEAFF. Written as DNA, the CDR3 is TGTGCCATCAGTGGGGGACAGGATGAAGCTTTCTTT.

The V and J genes are TRBV10-1 and TRBJ2-7; D not resolved. CDR1 is WNHNN, CDR2 SYGVQD, per germline (reference sequence). V was shortened by 11 bases and J by 0 bases, with 14 bases between the two germline ends. The CDR3 runs 13 residues. The DNA for the CDR3 is TGCGCCGTGCGGCGCAAAAGCTCCTACGAGCAGTACTTC. Translating it yields CAVRRKSSYEQYF.